These 11 T cell receptor beta chains originate from one sample sequenced in a study of blood T cells in healthy people across ages. Through a sample-barcoded 5' primer and a J-beta primer mix, a second PCR was run for roughly 7 to 12 cycles. TCRdb re-derived calls from the 5' RACE reads in MiXCR, one entry per CDR3 protein. The sample records about 1.7 million distinct CDR3 sequences, 28% being singletons. Sequences were obtained from blood. Receptors originate from a woman in her 30s in good health.

This clonotype was found many times. The genes are TRBV12-3 or TRBV12-4 and TRBJ2-7, with D possibly matching TRBD2 (6 bases). The V and J ends lost 6 bases and 0 bases respectively, with 9 bases between them. CDR3 size: 13 residues. Written as DNA, the CDR3 is TGTGCCAGCAGATCCGGGAGCTCCTACGAGCAGTACTTC. It is translated as CASRSGSSYEQYF.

This clonotype was detected a few times. The chain links TRBV6-2 or TRBV6-3 to TRBJ2-7; 8 nucleotides align to TRBD1. CDR3 length: 15 amino acids. Per the germline V gene, CDR1 is MNHEY and CDR2 is SVGEGT. With 4 bases clipped from V and 1 base from J, the junction kept 6 bases outside the gene matches. This chain's CDR3 is CASSSGTGPSYEQYF. As DNA, the CDR3 is TGTGCCAGCAGTTCCGGGACAGGACCATCCTACGAGCAGTACTTC.

This chain connects TRBV24-1 to TRBJ2-1, with TRBD2 identical over 14 bases. The germline gives CDR1 KGHDR, CDR2 SFDVKD. Unmatched junction bases numbered 9, after V lost 7 bases and J lost 8 bases. This CDR3 comprises 16 residues. CDR3 protein: CATSPGLAGVIDEQFF. Here the CDR3 DNA reads TGTGCCACCAGCCCGGGACTAGCGGGGGTCATCGATGAGCAGTTCTTC.

The V gene is TRBV27, the J gene TRBJ2-1; D ambiguous. Germline loops: CDR1 MNHEY, CDR2 SMNVEV (reference sequence). CDR3 size: 13 residues. Trimming left V 3 bases short and J 4 bases short, with 7 bases between. The CDR3 DNA reads TGTGCCAGCAGTTTCGCCCCTTACAATGAGCAGTTCTTC. Its protein product is CASSFAPYNEQFF.

The V and J genes are TRBV7-6 and TRBJ2-1, with D perhaps TRBD1 (5 bases). The J call is doubtful: the DNA matches TRBJ2-7 better. Germline CDR1 SGHVS, CDR2 FNYEAQ. CDR3 length equals 15 residues. This CDR3 is CASSFHRSSYNEQYF. In DNA form, the CDR3 reads TGTGCCAGCAGTTTTCACAGGAGCTCCTACAATGAGCAGTACTTC.

The chain has TRBV25-1 and TRBJ2-3; D is undetermined. The CDR3 consists of 14 residues. Trimming removed 5 bases at V and 5 bases at J, with 14 bases between. Germline CDR1 is MGHDK and CDR2 is SYGVNS. The CDR3 DNA follows: TGTGCCAGCAGTTCCCATTTTTCGGAAGATACGCAGTATTTT. Its protein is CASSSHFSEDTQYF.

This clonotype was detected only a few times. V usage is TRBV20-1 and J usage is TRBJ1-5; 7 bases agree with TRBD1. This CDR3 comprises 13 residues. Germline trimming cut 4 bases from V and 2 bases from J; bases unmatched to any gene: 2. Per germline, CDR1 DFQATT and CDR2 SNEGSKA (reference sequence). Written as DNA, the CDR3 is TGCAGTGCTAAAGACAGGGGCAATCAGCCCCAGCATTTT. Its translation is CSAKDRGNQPQHF.

The chain links TRBV10-2 to TRBJ1-1, with a weak D call TRBD1 (6 bases). This CDR3 region has 12 residues. Trimming shortened V by 7 bases and J by 6 bases, and 12 bases separated the two germline ends. The germline V gene encodes CDR1 WSHSY and CDR2 SAAADI. The CDR3 coding sequence is TGCGCCAGCAACTCCGGACAGTCTGAAGCTTTCTTT. This gives the protein CASNSGQSEAFF.

This clonotype was observed at least ten times. The chain links TRBV29-1 to TRBJ2-1, with D hard to call. Trimming cost V 7 bases and J 4 bases, with 20 bases left between them. Germline V gene data show CDR1 as SQVTM and CDR2 as ANQGSEA. The CDR3 sequence is 15 residues long. The CDR3 sequence is CSGRLWGQNYNEQFF. DNA of the CDR3: TGCAGCGGCCGTCTTTGGGGTCAGAATTACAATGAGCAGTTCTTC.

This rearrangement joins TRBV12-5 to TRBJ1-1; D unclear. This CDR3 has 18 residues. Trimming left V 2 bases short and J 0 bases short, with 19 bases between. Germline-derived CDR1 and CDR2 are LGHNT and FRNRAP. CDR3 in DNA: TGTGCTAGTGGTTTGTCTGACGGACGACTAACCATGAACACTGAAGCTTTCTTT. Its protein product is CASGLSDGRLTMNTEAFF. Supplemented by reference TRBV12-5 and TRBJ1-1, the full variable domain reads DARVTQTPRHKVTEMGQEVTMRCQPILGHNTVFWYRQTMMQGLELLAYFRNRAPLDDSGMPKDRFSAEMPDATLATLKIQPSEPRDSAVYFCASGLSDGRLTMNTEAFFGQGTRLTVV.

This clonotype appeared many times. The J gene is TRBJ2-7, the V gene TRBV20-1; the D gene is possibly TRBD2 (6 bases). The germline V gene encodes CDR1 DFQATT and CDR2 SNEGSKA (reference sequence). CDR3 length equals 14 residues. Trimming pared 0 bases from V and 5 bases from J, leaving 14 bases between. CDR3 DNA: TGCAGTGCTAGAGACCCTAGGGAGGCCCACGAGCAGTACTTC. Its translation is CSARDPREAHEQYF.